Shown below are 24 T cell receptor beta chains from a single sample sequenced in a study of T-cell memory formation after mild COVID-19. In TCRdb, the 5' RACE reads were re-called with MiXCR into one record per CDR3 protein. Of about 140,000 distinct CDR3 sequences in the sample, about 19% were seen once. The sample taken for sequencing was PBMCs or a T cell subset sorted from them (not recorded which). The receptors shown here come from an adult woman who had mild COVID-19 (a few samples of this study predate the infection). Cell type and time point are not known.

This clonotype was recorded once. The CDR3 spells CASSAPETSGYNEQFF. In DNA, the CDR3 is TGTGCCAGCAGCGCTCCCGAGACTAGCGGGTACAATGAGCAGTTCTTC. The gene calls are TRBV5-4 and TRBJ2-1; 10 bases are shared with TRBD2. CDR3 size: 16 residues. Germline V gives CDR1 SGHNT, CDR2 YYREEE (reference sequence). With 4 bases clipped from V and 4 bases from J, the junction kept 8 bases outside the gene matches.

This clonotype was picked up a small number of times. The V call is TRBV18, the J call TRBJ2-7; D possibly uses TRBD1 or TRBD2 (6 bases each). The CDR3 sequence is 15 residues long. Trimming cost V 6 bases and J 7 bases, with 22 bases left between them. Germline CDR1 reads KGHSH; CDR2 reads LQKENI. In nucleotides, the CDR3 is TGTGCCAGCTCCTACCACGGACTCCGAGGGGGGGAGCAGTACTTC. Translation: CASSYHGLRGGEQYF.

This chain joins TRBV5-5 and TRBJ2-1; TRBD1 matches at 8 bases. This CDR3 is 18 amino acids long. With 4 bases clipped from V and 2 bases from J, the junction kept 14 bases outside the gene matches. Germline V gives CDR1 SGHKS, CDR2 YYEKEE (reference sequence). CDR3 sequence reads: CASSPLFGTGKPYNEQFF. CDR3 sequence (DNA): TGTGCCAGCAGCCCGCTTTTCGGGACAGGCAAACCCTACAATGAGCAGTTCTTC. Supplemented by reference TRBV5-5 and TRBJ2-1, the full variable domain reads DAGVTQSPTHLIKTRGQQVTLRCSPISGHKSVSWYQQVLGQGPQFIFQYYEKEERGRGNFPDRFSARQFPNYSSELNVNALLLGDSALYLCASSPLFGTGKPYNEQFFGPGTRLTVL.

The V gene is TRBV20-1, the J gene TRBJ1-1; D uncertain. V was clipped by 3 bases and J by 1 base, with 15 bases between them. Germline V gene lookup returns CDR1 DFQATT and CDR2 SNEGSKA (reference sequence). The CDR3 spans 15 residues. CDR3 sequence reads: CSARSLRGGNTEAFF. CDR3 coding DNA: TGCAGTGCTAGGTCTCTCCGCGGCGGGAACACTGAAGCTTTCTTT.

This chain uses TRBV7-9 with TRBJ2-1, with 9 bases identical to TRBD2. From germline, CDR1 is SEHNR and CDR2 FQNEAQ (reference sequence). The CDR3 spans 11 residues. V dropped 4 bases and J dropped 16; count of bases not matched to a gene: 5. The CDR3 nucleotides read TGTGCCAGCAGCTCGGGACTAGCTGGATTCTTC. Translated: CASSSGLAGFF.

V gene TRBV6-5 combines with J gene TRBJ2-2, with 7 bases fitting TRBD2. Trimming at V came to 5 bases and at J to 5 bases, leaving 14 bases not matched to a gene. There are 17 residues in the CDR3. CDR1 and CDR2 (germline): MNHEY, SVGAGI. CDR3 residues: CASSLRLAQYGTGELFF. For the CDR3, the DNA is TGTGCCAGCAGTCTCAGACTAGCCCAGTATGGGACCGGGGAGCTGTTTTTT.

The gene calls are TRBV29-1 and TRBJ1-1; possibly TRBD1 for D (6 bases). The length of the CDR3 is 15 residues. The germline V and J ends were trimmed by 1 base and 1 base, with 13 bases remaining between them. Germline CDR1 and CDR2: SQVTM and ANQGSEA. The DNA of the CDR3 is TGCAGCGTTGAAGTCCACGGACAGACGAACACTGAAGCTTTCTTT. This encodes CSVEVHGQTNTEAFF.

This clonotype has just a few counts. CDR3 sequence (DNA): TGTGCCAGCTCACCGCTGGGACAGGGGTCCTACGAGCAGTACTTC. Translating gives CASSPLGQGSYEQYF. The chain combines TRBV18 with TRBJ2-7; 10 bases are shared with TRBD1. Germline loops: CDR1 KGHSH, CDR2 LQKENI. The CDR3 consists of 15 residues. V lost 3 bases, J lost 1 base, and 3 bases stayed unmatched. Combining the CDR3 with reference TRBV18 and TRBJ2-7 gives the whole variable domain NAGVMQNPRHLVRRRGQEARLRCSPMKGHSHVYWYRQLPEEGLKFMVYLQKENIIDESGMPKERFSAEFPKEGPSILRIQQVVRGDSAAYFCASSPLGQGSYEQYFGPGTRLTVT.

This CDR3 is CASSGSDRLSNQPQHF. CDR3 DNA: TGTGCCAGCAGCGGCTCGGACAGGCTGAGCAATCAGCCCCAGCATTTT. The J gene is TRBJ1-5, the V gene TRBV5-6; TRBD1 matches 7 bases. This CDR3 is 16 amino acids long. Germline V gene lookup returns CDR1 SGHDT and CDR2 YYEEEE. With 4 bases clipped from V and 1 base from J, the junction kept 8 bases outside the gene matches.

This chain links TRBV6-2 or TRBV6-3 with TRBJ1-1; D remains ambiguous. The germline CDR1 and CDR2 sequences are MNHEY and SVGEGT. CDR3 size: 14 residues. V was cut by 7 bases and J by 4 bases, with 16 bases left in between. The CDR3 DNA is TGTGCCAGCAAAATCGACGGTTTAGGCACTGAAGCTTTCTTT. It yields the protein CASKIDGLGTEAFF.

This clonotype was detected only a few times. This chain joins TRBV30 and TRBJ2-1; no clear D gene. This CDR3 comprises 13 residues. V lost 3 bases to trimming and J lost 14 bases, with 20 bases between them. In germline, CDR1 is GTSNPN, CDR2 SVGIG (reference sequence). CDR3 sequence (DNA): TGTGCCTGGAGCCCTCATGTATCGGCTGGCGAGTTCTTC. It yields the protein CAWSPHVSAGEFF.

This clonotype showed up just a few times. V is TRBV24-1 and J is TRBJ2-3; no clear D. The V gene's germline CDR1 is KGHDR and CDR2 SFDVKD. The CDR3 runs to 13 residues. The V end was cut by 4 bases, the J end by 2 bases, with 6 bases between. CDR3 DNA: TGTGCCACCAGTGAGGAATTCACAGATACGCAGTATTTT. Amino acids: CATSEEFTDTQYF.

In its sample, this clonotype was seen a few times. The chain couples TRBV30 to TRBJ1-1; 7 bases fit TRBD1. CDR1 and CDR2 from the germline V gene are GTSNPN and SVGIG (reference sequence). Unmatched junction bases numbered 7, after V lost 3 bases and J lost 3 bases. The CDR3 has 14 residues. The CDR3 is CAWSPTGWDTEAFF. DNA of the CDR3: TGTGCCTGGAGCCCGACAGGGTGGGACACTGAAGCTTTCTTT.

This clonotype was detected a few times. The chain combines TRBV7-6 with TRBJ2-3, with unresolved D. The germline V and J ends were trimmed by 5 bases and 1 base, with 10 bases remaining between them. The CDR3 spans 14 residues. Germline CDR1 is SGHVS and CDR2 is FNYEAQ. The CDR3 region has the DNA TGTGCCAGCAGCAAGAAGGACGGCACAGATACGCAGTATTTT. Its protein is CASSKKDGTDTQYF.

This clonotype was picked up a small number of times. The rearrangement uses TRBV7-2 and TRBJ2-7, with 9 nucleotides matching TRBD2. Germline V gene lookup returns CDR1 SGHTA and CDR2 FQGNSA. The CDR3 sequence is 15 residues long. V trimming: 4 bases; J trimming: 0 bases; junction bases outside the gene matches: 4. The CDR3 here is CASSSSGGSSYEQYF. The CDR3 coding sequence is TGTGCCAGCAGCTCAAGCGGGGGGAGCTCCTACGAGCAGTACTTC.

This clonotype has just a few counts. V is TRBV12-3 or TRBV12-4 and J is TRBJ2-1; 7 bases agree with TRBD2. V shed 8 bases, J shed 3 bases, and the junction held 4 bases outside the gene matches. The CDR3 is made up of 13 amino acids. CDR3 DNA sequence: TGTGCCAGCGGAGCGGGGTACTACAATGAGCAGTTCTTC. It encodes CASGAGYYNEQFF.

The chain employs TRBV6-2 or TRBV6-3 and TRBJ2-2; D uncertain. From germline, CDR1 is MNHEY and CDR2 SVGEGT. V lost 5 bases, J lost 8 bases, and 12 bases lay in between. This CDR3 has 13 amino acids. The CDR3, as DNA: TGTGCCAGCAGTGTAGACATTACTGGGGAGCTGTTTTTT. This sequence encodes CASSVDITGELFF.

The gene calls are TRBV7-7 and TRBJ2-1; 12 nucleotides agree with TRBD2. CDR1 SSHAT and CDR2 FNYEAQ come from the germline V gene (reference sequence). V gave up 4 bases and J gave up 1 base; unmatched junction bases: 2. This CDR3 comprises 16 residues. The CDR3 loop is CASSSGLAGSYNEQFF. CDR3 DNA: TGTGCCAGCAGCTCGGGACTAGCGGGTTCCTACAATGAGCAGTTCTTC.

This clonotype was seen only a few times. Its ends do not fully match the called genes, so a read error is possible. The chain recombines TRBV7-9 with TRBJ2-1, with TRBD2 matching over 13 bases. This CDR3 contains 14 residues. Germline V gene sequence: CDR1 SEHNR, CDR2 FQNEAQ (reference sequence). DNA for the CDR3: TGTGCCAGCAGCTTACCGGGACTAGCGGGATTAAAGCTCTTC. Its translation is CASSLPGLAGLKLF.

This clonotype was detected only a few times. The chain combines TRBV5-1 with TRBJ2-2, with a possible D match to TRBD2 (5 bases). Trimming took off 0 bases at V and 3 bases at J, with 9 bases between the two ends. CDR3 length: 15 amino acids. CDR1 is SGHRS and CDR2 is YFSETQ in the germline V gene. The CDR3 nucleotides read TGCGCCAGCAGCTTGGGCGGGTCTTACACCGGGGAGCTGTTTTTT. Amino acids: CASSLGGSYTGELFF.

The chain combines TRBV9 with TRBJ1-2; 10 nucleotides match TRBD1. V lost 0 bases, J lost 7 bases, and 3 bases stayed unmatched. Germline CDR1 reads SGDLS; CDR2 reads YYNGEE. The length of the CDR3 is 14 residues. The CDR3 DNA sequence: TGTGCCAGCAGCGTAGAGGGACAGGGGTTTGGCTACACCTTC. This gives the protein CASSVEGQGFGYTF.

This clonotype has a handful of counts. The chain recombines TRBV20-1 with TRBJ2-2; the match to TRBD2 covers 10 bases. The germline V gene has CDR1 DFQATT and CDR2 SNEGSKA (reference sequence). With 2 bases clipped from V and 2 bases from J, the junction kept 2 bases outside the gene matches. The CDR3 is 15 amino acids. As DNA, the CDR3 is TGCAGTGCTAGAACTAGCGGGGTAAACACCGGGGAGCTGTTTTTT. Its translation is CSARTSGVNTGELFF.

A few counts support this clonotype. The chain carries TRBV2 and TRBJ1-6; D unresolved. CDR1 and CDR2 (germline): SNHLY, FYNNEI. This CDR3 has 15 amino acids. Trimming removed 3 bases from V and 7 bases from J, with 13 bases in between. CDR3 protein: CASSEGISLNSPLHF. The CDR3 nucleotides are TGTGCCAGCAGTGAGGGGATATCCCTCAATTCACCCCTCCACTTT.

This clonotype was observed many times. One junction end disagrees with the germline gene, perhaps due to a read error. The J gene is TRBJ2-1, the V gene TRBV11-2, with TRBD2 as a possible D gene (5 bases). The germline V gene has CDR1 SGHAT and CDR2 FQNNGV. This CDR3 is built from 14 residues. The CDR3 spells CASSLSGTYNEQFF. CDR3 coding DNA: TGCGCCAGCAGCTTATCGGGGACCTACAATGAGCAGTTCTTC.